These 8 T cell receptor beta chains were all obtained from the same sample, sequenced in a study of spatial heterogeneity in lung cancer (dated by TCRdb to about 2019). According to the study, the label for this sample's time point signals: sample taken at primary tumor resection. For TCR sequencing, whole RNA was extracted from tumor and nontumor lung tissue, or from cryopreserved PBMC samples, and no cell sorting was done. Library preparation was by 5' RACE. Sequencing relied on a NextSeq 500. In-frame beta chains were kept once TCRdb had trimmed the public reads at Q25 with fastp and called clones with MiXCR. CDR3 protein duplicates are merged, each entry listing the most common genes and DNA. This sample gives around 60,000 distinct CDR3 sequences in total; approximately 8% of them show up just once. The ten biggest clones cover approximately 15% of the sample. The material sequenced was PBMCs, taken at surgery. Source of these receptors: a female donor with early-stage non-small cell lung cancer.

The gene calls are TRBV3-1 and TRBJ2-6; maybe TRBD2 (6 bases). CDR1 LGHDT and CDR2 YNNKEL come from the germline V gene (reference sequence). Trimming took off 4 bases at V and 0 bases at J, with 10 bases between the two ends. The CDR3 is 16 amino acids. CDR3 amino acids: CASSPGTASGANVLTF. CDR3 coding DNA: TGTGCCAGCAGCCCCGGGACTGCCTCTGGGGCCAACGTCCTGACTTTC.

The table lists this clonotype with many counts. The V call is TRBV28, the J call TRBJ2-1; D gene unclear. The CDR3 has 13 amino acids. V lost 5 bases, J lost 13 bases, and 18 bases lay in between. Per germline, CDR1 MDHEN and CDR2 SYDVKM. In DNA, the CDR3 is TGTGCCAGCAGTGACCTCCGGCCTTCCCCCCAGTTCTTC. It yields the protein CASSDLRPSPQFF.

This clonotype has a count of ten or more. V gene TRBV3-1 combines with J gene TRBJ2-6, with 10 bases lining up with TRBD1. This CDR3 comprises 19 residues. J was trimmed by 0 bases and V by 3 bases; bases with no gene match: 8. Germline values: CDR1 LGHDT, CDR2 YNNKEL (reference sequence). The CDR3 DNA reads TGTGCCAGCAGCCACCTAACGGGACAGGGGCCCTCTGGGGCCAACGTCCTGACTTTC. Translated, it gives CASSHLTGQGPSGANVLTF.

The rearrangement joins TRBV9 to TRBJ2-1; TRBD2 aligns across 10 bases. Germline values: CDR1 SGDLS, CDR2 YYNGEE. Germline trimming cut 0 bases from V and 4 bases from J; bases unmatched to any gene: 7. The CDR3 has 17 residues. The CDR3 sequence is CASSVAASGGPYNEQFF. CDR3 nucleotides: TGTGCCAGCAGCGTAGCGGCTAGCGGGGGCCCATACAATGAGCAGTTCTTC.

This clonotype was counted many times. The chain has TRBV27 and TRBJ2-1; no definite D call. There are 15 residues in the CDR3. Germline CDR1 MNHEY, CDR2 SMNVEV (reference sequence). Between the trimmed V and J ends, which lost 5 bases and 1 base, there was a span of 12 bases. The CDR3 DNA reads TGTGCCAGCAGTCCCCGCCCGGGTTCCTACAATGAGCAGTTCTTC. It codes for CASSPRPGSYNEQFF.

The chain has TRBV7-3 and TRBJ2-3, with no clear D. The CDR3 has 16 amino acids. Germline CDR1 SGHTA, CDR2 FQGTGA. V was cut by 2 bases and J by 0 bases, with 12 bases left in between. The CDR3 DNA is TGTGCCAGCAGCTTATGGACCAGTCCGAGCACAGATACGCAGTATTTT. This codes for CASSLWTSPSTDTQYF.

Only a few counts were recorded for this clonotype. This chain uses TRBV5-1 with TRBJ1-1; D possibly corresponds to TRBD1 (6 bases). Deletions cut 0 bases from V and 7 bases from J, with 16 bases between. The germline V gene has CDR1 SGHRS and CDR2 YFSETQ. CDR3 length: 15 residues. The CDR3 reads CASSLESGAHGEAFF. CDR3 DNA: TGCGCCAGCAGCTTGGAGTCGGGGGCGCATGGTGAAGCTTTCTTT.

V and J are TRBV2 and TRBJ2-1; D assignment may be TRBD1 or TRBD2 (5 bases each). Germline assignment: CDR1 SNHLY and CDR2 FYNNEI. V shed 5 bases and J shed 4 bases, with 15 bases lying between them. The CDR3 runs to 15 residues. CDR3 bases: TGTGCCAGCAGTTACCGGGACGGCGGGTACAATGAGCAGTTCTTC. Translated: CASSYRDGGYNEQFF.